A selection of T cell receptor beta chains follows, all from one sample in a study of technical replicates of blood from several donors. The repertoire was sequenced with immunoSEQ multiplex PCR; TCRdb's copy has only in-frame clones and lacks some. Counted here are roughly 79,000 clones, approximately 94% occurring once; the ten biggest clones make up 0.35% to 0.45%. Sequencing was done on a sample of T cells isolated from PBMCs. All receptors come from a human donor in good health. The CDR3 runs from the conserved cysteine through the conserved F or W. A D gene is named only where the DNA matches it firmly.

>.|TRBV2
CASSGTRPYGYTF
>TRBD1|TRBV4-2
CASSQMTGIMNTEAFF
>.|TRBV19
CAIKGRGNQPQHF
>TRBD2|TRBV5-1
CASSFSGRRETQYF
>.|TRBV5-1
CASSRRTAGANVLTF
>.|TRBV6-5
CASSWGLGIEAFF
>TRBD2|TRBV4-1
CASSPTSGSPQFF
>.|TRBV11-3
CASARLWADNEQFF
>.|TRBV19
CASSSSAGDTQYF
>TRBD1|TRBV28
CASSSPWGDRANTEAFF